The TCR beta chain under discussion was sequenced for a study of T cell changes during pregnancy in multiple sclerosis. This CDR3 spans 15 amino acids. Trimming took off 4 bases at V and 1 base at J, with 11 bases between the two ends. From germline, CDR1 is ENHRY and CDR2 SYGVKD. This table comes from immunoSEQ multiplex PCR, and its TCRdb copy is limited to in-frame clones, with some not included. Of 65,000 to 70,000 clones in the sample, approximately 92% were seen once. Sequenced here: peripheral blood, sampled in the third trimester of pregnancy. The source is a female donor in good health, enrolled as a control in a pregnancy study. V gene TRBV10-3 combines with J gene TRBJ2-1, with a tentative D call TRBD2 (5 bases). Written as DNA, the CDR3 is TGTGCCATCAGTGTACTAGGGTCTTCCTACAATGAGCAGTTCTTC. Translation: CAISVLGSSYNEQFF.